These 6 T cell receptor beta chains share one sample of origin, sequenced in a study of cytomegalovirus exposure and HLA in healthy donors (dated by TCRdb to 2017 to 2019). Libraries were constructed by the immunoSEQ multiplex PCR assay. A mixture of 60 forward primers for TCR Vbeta segments and 13 reverse primers for TCR Jbeta segments was used in the multiplex PCR. TCRdb retrieved this table from immuneACCESS and kept in-frame rearrangements only. Not all clones are present; in checked studies, unresolved V genes account for under half, and no reason is known for the remainder. Present in this sample are about 160,000 clones, 65% to 70% of which were seen just once. The ten largest account for 4.5% of the sample. The sample comprised PBMCs. These receptors were taken from a woman aged 18-29 years in good health and CMV-seropositive.

By its share, this clone is medium-sized. This CDR3 is also generated by other DNA sequences in the sample. The chain has TRBV4-2 and TRBJ1-5, with D unresolved. The CDR3 is 15 residues long. With 0 bases removed from V and 7 bases from J, the gap between germline ends came to 13 bases. Germline CDR1 is LGHNA and CDR2 is YNFKEQ. In DNA form, the CDR3 reads TGTGCCAGCAGCCAAGATCGGGAGGGTGCGCAGCCCCAGCATTTT. This codes for CASSQDREGAQPQHF.

The chain has TRBV7-2 and TRBJ1-5; 9 nucleotides line up with TRBD1. The germline gives CDR1 SGHTA, CDR2 FQGNSA. Trimming at V came to 0 bases and at J to 5 bases, leaving 5 bases not matched to a gene. The CDR3 sequence is 16 residues long. In DNA form, the CDR3 reads TGTGCCAGCAGCTTAGCGAATGGACAGGGGTATCAGCCCCAGCATTTT. It yields the protein CASSLANGQGYQPQHF.

Of note for this clone: The junction shows a germline mismatch at one end, possibly a read error. This chain uses TRBV7-7 with TRBJ2-3; no definite D call. Germline lookup yields CDR1 SSHAT and CDR2 FNYEAQ (reference sequence). The CDR3 sequence is 17 residues long. CDR3 coding DNA: TGTGCTAGCAGCTTAGCCCCCCTTAGCCGTGGCACAGATACGCAGTATTTT. Translated: CASSLAPLSRGTDTQYF.

V is TRBV15 and J is TRBJ2-2; perhaps TRBD2 as D (6 bases). The ends were cut back, 2 bases at V and 2 bases at J, with 15 bases in the middle. In germline, CDR1 is LNHNV, CDR2 YYDKDF (reference sequence). This CDR3 comprises 17 residues. DNA for the CDR3: TGTGCCACCAGCAGAACTACCGGGACTCATAACACCGGGGAGCTGTTTTTT. Residues: CATSRTTGTHNTGELFF.

The gene calls are TRBV19 and TRBJ2-5, with unresolved D. The J call may be incorrect, as the DNA end agrees better with TRBJ2-7. Germline V gives CDR1 LNHDA, CDR2 SQIVND (reference sequence). The CDR3 has 17 amino acids. The chain's CDR3 is CASIGRTCYRIRSEQYF. DNA for the CDR3: TGTGCCAGTATCGGACGTACCTGCTATAGGATTCGTAGCGAGCAGTACTTC.

The V and J genes are TRBV30 and TRBJ2-2, with D unclear. V was shortened by 1 base and J by 3 bases, with 6 bases between the two germline ends. This CDR3 is built from 13 residues. CDR1 and CDR2 (germline): GTSNPN, SVGIG (reference sequence). The CDR3 reads CAWSARDTGELFF. In DNA form, the CDR3 reads TGTGCCTGGAGTGCACGGGACACCGGGGAGCTGTTTTTT.